A single sample is the source of the 7 T cell receptor beta chains below, sequenced in a study of T cells in Graves' hyperthyroidism and ophthalmopathy. Amplification targeted TCR beta CDR3 regions from RNA transcripts. RT-PCR in the first round (using the HTBI primer set) targeted the TCR CDR3. Each CDR3 protein gets one entry after TCRdb re-called the multiplex PCR reads with MiXCR. This sample has 550,000 to 600,000 distinct CDR3 sequences; about 43% occur once, and the top ten carry roughly 20%. Sequenced material: peripheral blood or thyroid tissue (not recorded which). All receptors come from an adult woman with Graves' disease, either hyperthyroidism or ophthalmopathy (not recorded which).

This chain connects TRBV5-1 to TRBJ1-4; 10 nucleotides align to TRBD1. This CDR3 is built from 15 residues. The V and J ends lost 5 bases and 6 bases, in that order; junction bases with no gene match: 7. Germline V gene sequence: CDR1 SGHRS, CDR2 YFSETQ. The DNA of the CDR3 is TGCGCCAGCAGAGACTCGGGACAGGGGTATGAAAAACTGTTTTTT. Its translation is CASRDSGQGYEKLFF.

The CDR3 DNA reads TGTGCCAGTAATTGGGAGGGGTGGAATCAGCCCCAGCATTTT. It is translated as CASNWEGWNQPQHF. This chain uses TRBV19 with TRBJ1-5, with D tentatively TRBD1 (5 bases). The germline CDR1 and CDR2 sequences are LNHDA and SQIVND (reference sequence). V was pared by 7 bases and J by 4 bases, with 14 bases between. This CDR3 is built from 14 residues.

The V call is TRBV2, the J call TRBJ2-5; the D is unclear. Germline values: CDR1 SNHLY, CDR2 FYNNEI. V gave up 6 bases and J gave up 1 base, with 12 bases separating them. The CDR3 is 14 residues long. CDR3 DNA sequence: TGTGCCAGCAGGTCCCCGGGCCTCCAAGAGACCCAGTACTTC. Protein: CASRSPGLQETQYF.

This clonotype has only a few counts. CDR3 sequence reads: CASSYRDPRSDTQYF. In DNA form, the CDR3 reads TGTGCCAGCAGCTACCGGGACCCGCGCTCAGATACGCAGTATTTT. The gene calls are TRBV7-2 and TRBJ2-3; D tentatively reads TRBD1 or TRBD2 (5 bases each). V lost 4 bases and J lost 4, with 15 bases in between. The CDR3 covers 15 residues. Germline CDR1 reads SGHTA; CDR2 reads FQGNSA.

The gene calls are TRBV10-3 and TRBJ2-7, with D perhaps matching TRBD1 (5 bases). The V end was cut by 6 bases, the J end by 2 bases, with 8 bases between. CDR1 and CDR2 from the germline V gene are ENHRY and SYGVKD. This CDR3 spans 12 amino acids. CDR3 nucleotides: TGTGCCATCAGGGACAAGACCTACGAGCAGTACTTC. Its translation is CAIRDKTYEQYF.

This clonotype appeared a few times. J is TRBJ2-1 and V is TRBV2; 10 nucleotides align to TRBD2. The CDR3 sequence is 14 residues long. In germline, CDR1 is SNHLY, CDR2 FYNNEI. Trimming at V came to 8 bases and at J to 3 bases, leaving 4 bases not matched to a gene. The DNA for the CDR3 is TGTGCCAGCGCGAGCGGGAGGGACTACAATGAGCAGTTCTTC. This encodes CASASGRDYNEQFF.

The chain links TRBV15 to TRBJ1-5; perhaps TRBD1 as D (6 bases). The V and J ends lost 0 bases and 5 bases respectively, with 11 bases between them. Germline V gene data show CDR1 as LNHNV and CDR2 as YYDKDF (reference sequence). CDR3 size: 15 residues. CDR3 region: CATSRDHRADQPQHF. The CDR3 region has the DNA TGTGCCACCAGCAGAGATCACAGGGCTGATCAGCCCCAGCATTTT.